The 22 T cell receptor beta chains below were found in one sample sequenced in a study of cytomegalovirus exposure and HLA in healthy donors. The PCR contained 60 Vbeta and 13 Jbeta primers. The assay was immunoSEQ multiplex PCR, and TCRdb's table has in-frame clones only and misses some. The sample shows 90,000 to 100,000 clones, under 85% of them seen only once. Material for sequencing was PBMCs. The receptors shown here come from a man aged 35-49 years in good health and CMV-seronegative.

The J gene is TRBJ2-7, the V gene TRBV29-1; possible D gene TRBD2, 7 bases. The CDR3 spans 14 residues. Between the trimmed V and J ends, which lost 6 bases and 7 bases, there was a span of 22 bases. Germline V gene sequence: CDR1 SQVTM, CDR2 ANQGSEA. CDR3 coding DNA: TGCAGCGTGGGAGCGATTGGGGGGGGCTTAGAGCAGTACTTC. Its translation is CSVGAIGGGLEQYF.

The V gene is TRBV27, the J gene TRBJ2-1; D perhaps matches TRBD2 (5 bases). Trimming cost V 10 bases and J 0 bases, with 13 bases left between them. CDR3 length equals 14 residues. The germline V gene has CDR1 MNHEY and CDR2 SMNVEV (reference sequence). CDR3 nucleotide sequence: TGTGCCACGACGACTATGAGCTCCTACAATGAGCAGTTCTTC. Translating it yields CATTTMSSYNEQFF.

The rearrangement joins TRBV4-3 to TRBJ2-7, with TRBD1 matching over 7 bases. The CDR3 loop spans 14 amino acids. Per the germline V gene, CDR1 is LGHNA and CDR2 is YSLEER. V lost 4 bases, J lost 5 bases, and 8 bases stayed unmatched. CDR3 amino acids: CASSPRDSSNEQYF. For the CDR3, the DNA is TGCGCCAGCAGCCCTCGGGACAGTAGTAACGAGCAGTACTTC.

The V and J genes are TRBV6-5 and TRBJ2-7; no reliable D call. Deletions cut 5 bases from V and 5 bases from J, with 19 bases between. Germline lookup yields CDR1 MNHEY and CDR2 SVGAGI. This CDR3 spans 15 amino acids. CDR3 coding DNA: TGTGCCAGCAGTAAAACCCCGGAGTCAATCCACGAGCAGTACTTC. Protein product: CASSKTPESIHEQYF.

This clone was counted a single time. This chain uses TRBV5-5 with TRBJ1-5, with TRBD1 matching 10 bases. The CDR3 consists of 16 residues. V lost 1 base, J lost 9 bases, and 10 bases stayed unmatched. Germline assignment: CDR1 SGHKS and CDR2 YYEKEE (reference sequence). CDR3 amino acids: CASSLQGTGVVLPQHF. In nucleotides, the CDR3 is TGTGCCAGCAGCTTGCAGGGGACAGGGGTAGTTCTGCCCCAGCATTTT.

V and J are TRBV4-1 and TRBJ1-1, with no clear D. Trimming left V 0 bases short and J 5 bases short, with 10 bases between. The CDR3 sequence is 14 residues long. Germline V gene lookup returns CDR1 MGHRA and CDR2 YSYEKL. The CDR3 loop is CASSQESGQTEAFF. The DNA of the CDR3 is TGCGCCAGCAGCCAAGAATCAGGCCAGACTGAAGCTTTCTTT.

The rearrangement links TRBV5-4 to TRBJ2-3; no firm D call. CDR3 length equals 12 residues. From germline, CDR1 is SGHNT and CDR2 YYREEE (reference sequence). Trimming removed 4 bases at V and 0 bases at J, with 3 bases between. The CDR3: CASSASTDTQYF. DNA of the CDR3: TGTGCCAGCAGCGCGAGCACAGATACGCAGTATTTT.

This chain uses TRBV5-1 with TRBJ2-3; D is perhaps TRBD2 (6 bases). The length of the CDR3 is 15 residues. Germline V lookup: CDR1 SGHRS, CDR2 YFSETQ. Trimming removed 1 base from V and 6 bases from J, with 15 bases in between. CDR3 protein: CASSLNTGVPDTQYF. The DNA for the CDR3 is TGCGCCAGCAGCTTGAACACGGGAGTTCCGGATACGCAGTATTTT.

This clone occurred a few times. The rearrangement joins TRBV7-2 to TRBJ2-7, with 7 bases fitting TRBD2. This CDR3 comprises 16 residues. With V trimmed by 5 bases and J by 7 bases, 17 bases remained unmatched. CDR1 SGHTA and CDR2 FQGNSA come from the germline V gene. The CDR3 sequence: CASSLKPGAGVGEQYF. DNA for the CDR3: TGTGCCAGCAGCCTCAAACCCGGGGCGGGAGTAGGTGAGCAGTACTTC.

The chain is built from TRBV6-1 and TRBJ2-7; 8 bases are a match to TRBD2. This CDR3 has 15 amino acids. Losses at the gene ends were 3 bases for V and 4 bases for J; bases not matched to a gene: 8. Germline CDR1 and CDR2: MNHNS and SASEGT. The CDR3 reads CASSEFGGAKYEQYF. The CDR3 DNA reads TGTGCCAGCAGTGAGTTCGGGGGGGCCAAATACGAGCAGTACTTC.

The chain joins TRBV4-3 to TRBJ2-3, with D hard to call. CDR1 and CDR2 (germline): LGHNA, YSLEER. Deletions cut 6 bases from V and 4 bases from J, with 11 bases between. The CDR3 runs 13 residues. The CDR3 DNA reads as TGCGCCAGCAGTGTCAGAATTTCAGATACGCAGTATTTT. It translates to CASSVRISDTQYF.

The rearrangement links TRBV6-1 to TRBJ2-5; the match to TRBD2 covers 7 bases. The J call may be wrong; the DNA end is better matched by TRBJ2-7. The germline V gene encodes CDR1 MNHNS and CDR2 SASEGT. The CDR3 spans 14 residues. Written as DNA, the CDR3 is TGTGCCAGCAGTGTTTTCAGCGGGGTATACGAGCAGTACTTC. It is translated as CASSVFSGVYEQYF.

The V call is TRBV10-1, the J call TRBJ2-1; D remains ambiguous. The length of the CDR3 is 18 residues. V was pared by 3 bases and J by 6 bases, with 24 bases between. Germline assignment: CDR1 WNHNN and CDR2 SYGVQD (reference sequence). CDR3 loop: CASSDPAGRGEALNEQFF. CDR3 DNA sequence: TGCGCCAGCAGTGACCCGGCCGGTCGCGGAGAGGCGCTCAATGAGCAGTTCTTC.

This clone is a singleton in its sample. V usage is TRBV11-2 and J usage is TRBJ2-7; 7 nucleotides agree with TRBD2. The CDR3 consists of 13 residues. With 8 bases clipped from V and 5 bases from J, the junction kept 9 bases outside the gene matches. The germline gives CDR1 SGHAT, CDR2 FQNNGV. In DNA, the CDR3 is TGTGCCAGCTGCCGCGGGGGAGTTAACGAGCAGTACTTC. It is translated as CASCRGGVNEQYF.

The CDR3 sequence is CASSKGLAGDYEQYF. As DNA, the CDR3 is TGTGCCAGCAGCAAGGGACTAGCGGGGGACTACGAGCAGTACTTC. The genes are TRBV9 and TRBJ2-7, with 14 bases aligning to TRBD2. Germline V CDR1 and CDR2: SGDLS, YYNGEE. This CDR3 region has 15 residues. V lost 4 bases to trimming and J lost 3 bases; unmatched junction nucleotides: 3.

This clone was detected a few times. The J gene is TRBJ1-2, the V gene TRBV2; no clear D gene. In germline, CDR1 is SNHLY, CDR2 FYNNEI. V lost 10 bases and J lost 0, with 18 bases in between. The CDR3 is made up of 15 amino acids. CDR3 DNA sequence: TGTGCCAACAGACTCCCGAGGGAGACTAACTATGGCTACACCTTC. Translated: CANRLPRETNYGYTF.

This chain joins TRBV14 and TRBJ1-4, with TRBD1 matching 9 bases. V gave up 2 bases and J gave up 8 bases; unmatched junction bases: 6. CDR3 length equals 15 residues. Germline V gene lookup returns CDR1 SGHDN and CDR2 FVKESK. DNA of the CDR3: TGTGCCAGCAGCCAAAGAGGGACAGGGAAGGAAAAACTGTTTTTT. Its translation: CASSQRGTGKEKLFF.

This chain uses TRBV19 with TRBJ2-5, with D perhaps TRBD1 (7 bases). Gene TRBJ2-7 matches the end of the DNA better, so the J call may be wrong. Germline values: CDR1 LNHDA, CDR2 SQIVND (reference sequence). CDR3 length: 15 residues. In DNA, the CDR3 is TGTGCCAGTAGTCCGGGGGACAGTACCACCTACGAGCAGTACTTC. Translation gives CASSPGDSTTYEQYF.

This clone was detected only once. The V call is TRBV6-1, the J call TRBJ2-2; 7 nucleotides match TRBD1. The CDR3 extends over 16 amino acids. Trimming took 2 bases from V and 7 from J; bases not matched to a gene: 10. CDR1 is MNHNS and CDR2 is SASEGT in the germline V gene. The CDR3 is CASSELPTGSGGELFF. DNA of the CDR3: TGTGCCAGCAGTGAACTACCGACAGGGTCAGGCGGGGAGCTGTTTTTT.

The chain combines TRBV18 with TRBJ2-1, with 11 nucleotides matching TRBD2. This CDR3 is 14 amino acids long. Germline V gene sequence: CDR1 KGHSH, CDR2 LQKENI. Unmatched junction bases numbered 4, after V lost 3 bases and J lost 9 bases. CDR3 in DNA: TGTGCCAGCTCACCTAGCGGGGGGGCCTTTGAGCAGTTCTTC. Protein sequence: CASSPSGGAFEQFF.

The chain carries TRBV7-3 and TRBJ1-3; D not certain. Germline assignment: CDR1 SGHTA and CDR2 FQGTGA. This CDR3 comprises 15 residues. With 4 bases removed from V and 2 bases from J, the gap between germline ends came to 12 bases. This CDR3 reads CASSSGLRTGNTIYF. For the CDR3, the DNA is TGTGCCAGCAGCTCAGGACTGCGTACTGGAAACACCATATATTTT.

The chain is built from TRBV6-5 and TRBJ2-7; weak D call: TRBD2 (5 bases). Deletions cut 0 bases from V and 1 base from J, with 13 bases between. The CDR3 is 16 amino acids. CDR1 and CDR2 from the germline V gene are MNHEY and SVGAGI. The CDR3: CASSYSLRVRSYEQYF. CDR3 DNA: TGTGCCAGCAGTTACTCGTTGCGGGTTAGATCCTACGAGCAGTACTTC.